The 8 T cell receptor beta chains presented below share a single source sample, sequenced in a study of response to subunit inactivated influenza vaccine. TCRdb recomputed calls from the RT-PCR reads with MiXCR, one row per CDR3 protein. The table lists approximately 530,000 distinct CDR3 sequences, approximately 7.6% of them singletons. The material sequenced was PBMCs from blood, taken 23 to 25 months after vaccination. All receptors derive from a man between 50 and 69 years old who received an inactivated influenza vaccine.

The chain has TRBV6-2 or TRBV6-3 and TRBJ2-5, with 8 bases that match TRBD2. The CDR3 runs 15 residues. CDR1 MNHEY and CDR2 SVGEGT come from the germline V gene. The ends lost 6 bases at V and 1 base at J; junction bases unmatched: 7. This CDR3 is CASSKLSGTQETQYF. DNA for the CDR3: TGTGCCAGCAGCAAGCTTAGCGGGACCCAAGAGACCCAGTACTTC.

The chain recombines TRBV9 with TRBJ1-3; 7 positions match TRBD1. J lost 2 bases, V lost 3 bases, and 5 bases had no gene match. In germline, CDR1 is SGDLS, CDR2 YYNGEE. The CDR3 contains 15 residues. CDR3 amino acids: CASSGTGVPGNTIYF. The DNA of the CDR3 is TGTGCCAGCAGCGGAACAGGGGTACCTGGAAACACCATATATTTT. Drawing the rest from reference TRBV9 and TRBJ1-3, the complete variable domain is DSGVTQTPKHLITATGQRVTLRCSPRSGDLSVYWYQQSLDQGLQFLIQYYNGEERAKGNILERFSAQQFPDLHSELNLSSLELGDSALYFCASSGTGVPGNTIYFGEGSWLTVV.

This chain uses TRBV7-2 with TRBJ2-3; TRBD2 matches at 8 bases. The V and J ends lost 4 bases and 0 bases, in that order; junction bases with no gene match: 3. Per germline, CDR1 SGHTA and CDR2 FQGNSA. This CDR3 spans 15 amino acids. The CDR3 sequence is CASSSQRGSTDTQYF. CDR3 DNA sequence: TGTGCCAGCAGCTCTCAGCGGGGGAGCACAGATACGCAGTATTTT.

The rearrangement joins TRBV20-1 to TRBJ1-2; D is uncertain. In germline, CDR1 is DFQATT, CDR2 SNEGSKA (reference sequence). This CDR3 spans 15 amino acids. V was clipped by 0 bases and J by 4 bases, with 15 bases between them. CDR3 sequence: CSARDLVGISYGYTF. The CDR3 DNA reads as TGCAGTGCTAGAGATCTCGTAGGAATTTCCTATGGCTACACCTTC.

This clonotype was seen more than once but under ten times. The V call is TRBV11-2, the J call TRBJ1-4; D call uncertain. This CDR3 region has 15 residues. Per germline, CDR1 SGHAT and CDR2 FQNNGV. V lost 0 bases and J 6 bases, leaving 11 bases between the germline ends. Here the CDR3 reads CASSLDSRRHEKLFF. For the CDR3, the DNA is TGTGCCAGCAGCTTAGACTCCCGGCGGCATGAAAAACTGTTTTTT.

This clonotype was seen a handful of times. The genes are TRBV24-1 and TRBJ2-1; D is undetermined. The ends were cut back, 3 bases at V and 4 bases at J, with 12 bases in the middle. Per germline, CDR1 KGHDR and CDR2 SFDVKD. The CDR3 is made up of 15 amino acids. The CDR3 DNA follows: TGTGCCACCAGTGATCAAGGGTCGGTATACAATGAGCAGTTCTTC. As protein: CATSDQGSVYNEQFF.

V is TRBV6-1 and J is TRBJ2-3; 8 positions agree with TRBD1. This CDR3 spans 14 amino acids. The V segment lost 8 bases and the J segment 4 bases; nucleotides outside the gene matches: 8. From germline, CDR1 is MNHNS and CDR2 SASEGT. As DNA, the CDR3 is TGTGCCAGCCGACCGGGACAGGCGTCAGATACGCAGTATTTT. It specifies CASRPGQASDTQYF.

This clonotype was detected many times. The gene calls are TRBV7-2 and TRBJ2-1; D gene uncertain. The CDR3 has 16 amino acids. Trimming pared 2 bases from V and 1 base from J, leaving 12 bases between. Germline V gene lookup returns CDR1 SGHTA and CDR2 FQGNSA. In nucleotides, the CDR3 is TGTGCCAGCAGCTTAAGTGGTAACCCATCCTACAATGAGCAGTTCTTC. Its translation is CASSLSGNPSYNEQFF.